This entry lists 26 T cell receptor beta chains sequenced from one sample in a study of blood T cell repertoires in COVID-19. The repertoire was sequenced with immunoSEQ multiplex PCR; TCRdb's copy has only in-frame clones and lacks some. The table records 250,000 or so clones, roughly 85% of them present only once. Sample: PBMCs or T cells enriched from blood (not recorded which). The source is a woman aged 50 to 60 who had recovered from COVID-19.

The CDR3 nucleotides are TGTGCCAGCACCGGACTAGCGGGAAAGAATGAGCAGTTCTTC. Amino acids: CASTGLAGKNEQFF. The chain has TRBV6-5 and TRBJ2-1, with TRBD2 matching 12 bases. Looked up from germline, CDR1 is MNHEY and CDR2 is SVGAGI. The CDR3 runs to 14 residues. J was trimmed by 7 bases and V by 7 bases; bases with no gene match: 5.

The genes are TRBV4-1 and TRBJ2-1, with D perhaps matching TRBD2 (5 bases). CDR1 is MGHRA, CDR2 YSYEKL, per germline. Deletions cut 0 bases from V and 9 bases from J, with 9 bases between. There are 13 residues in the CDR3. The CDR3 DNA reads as TGCGCCAGCAGCCAAGAACCCGCGGGTGAGCAGTTCTTC. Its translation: CASSQEPAGEQFF.

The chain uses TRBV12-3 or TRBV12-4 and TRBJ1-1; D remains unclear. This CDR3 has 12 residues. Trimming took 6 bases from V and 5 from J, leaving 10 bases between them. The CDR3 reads CASRYPGTEAFF. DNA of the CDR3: TGTGCCAGCAGATATCCCGGTACTGAAGCTTTCTTT.

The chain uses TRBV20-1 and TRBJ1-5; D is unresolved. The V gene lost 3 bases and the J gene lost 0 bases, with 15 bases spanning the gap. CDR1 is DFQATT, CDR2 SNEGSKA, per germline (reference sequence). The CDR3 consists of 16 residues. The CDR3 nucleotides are TGCAGTGCTAGTGTCGGTCACAGCTATAGCAATCAGCCCCAGCATTTT. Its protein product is CSASVGHSYSNQPQHF.

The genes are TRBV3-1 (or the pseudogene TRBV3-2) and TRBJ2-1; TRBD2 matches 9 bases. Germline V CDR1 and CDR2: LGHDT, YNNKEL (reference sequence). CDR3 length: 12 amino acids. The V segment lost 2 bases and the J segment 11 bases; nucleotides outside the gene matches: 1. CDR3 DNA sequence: TGTGCCAGCAGCCAACTAGCGGGAAAGCAGTTCTTC. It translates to CASSQLAGKQFF.

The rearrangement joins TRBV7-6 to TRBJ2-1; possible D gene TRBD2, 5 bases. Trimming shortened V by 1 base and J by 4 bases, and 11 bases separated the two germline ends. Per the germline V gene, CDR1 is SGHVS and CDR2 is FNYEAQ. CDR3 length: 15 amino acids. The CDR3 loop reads CASSLVGGPYNEQFF. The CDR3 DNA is TGTGCCAGCAGCTTAGTAGGAGGACCTTACAATGAGCAGTTCTTC.

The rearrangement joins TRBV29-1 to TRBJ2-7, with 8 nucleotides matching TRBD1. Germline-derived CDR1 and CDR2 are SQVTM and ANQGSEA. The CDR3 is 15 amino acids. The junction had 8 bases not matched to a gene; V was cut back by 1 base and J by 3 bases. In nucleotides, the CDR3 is TGCAGCGTTGAAGCCCAGACAGGGGCCCTCTACGAGCAGTACTTC. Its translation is CSVEAQTGALYEQYF.

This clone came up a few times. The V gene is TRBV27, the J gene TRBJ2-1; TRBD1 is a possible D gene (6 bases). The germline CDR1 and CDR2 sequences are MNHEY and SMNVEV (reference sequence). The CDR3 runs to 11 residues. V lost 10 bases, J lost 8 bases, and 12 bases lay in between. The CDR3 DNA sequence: TGTGCCACCGCCGAGGGGGATGAGCAGTTCTTC. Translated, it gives CATAEGDEQFF.

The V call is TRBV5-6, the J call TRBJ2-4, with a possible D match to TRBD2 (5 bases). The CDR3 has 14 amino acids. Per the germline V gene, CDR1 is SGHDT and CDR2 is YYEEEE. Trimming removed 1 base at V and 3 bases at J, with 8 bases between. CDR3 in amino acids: CASSLRAGKNIQYF. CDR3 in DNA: TGTGCCAGCAGCTTGAGGGCGGGCAAAAACATTCAGTACTTC.

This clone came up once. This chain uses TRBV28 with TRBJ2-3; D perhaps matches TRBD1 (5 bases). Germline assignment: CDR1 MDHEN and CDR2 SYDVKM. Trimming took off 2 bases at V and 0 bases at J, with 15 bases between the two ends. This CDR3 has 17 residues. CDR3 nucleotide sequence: TGTGCCAGCAGTTTAGGGGCCCCGGCCGCTAGCACAGATACGCAGTATTTT. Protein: CASSLGAPAASTDTQYF.

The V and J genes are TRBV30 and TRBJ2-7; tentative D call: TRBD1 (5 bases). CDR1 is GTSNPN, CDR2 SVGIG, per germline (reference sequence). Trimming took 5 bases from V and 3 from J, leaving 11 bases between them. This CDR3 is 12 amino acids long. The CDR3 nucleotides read TGTGCCTGGTCGACAGAGAACTACGAGCAGTACTTC. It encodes CAWSTENYEQYF.

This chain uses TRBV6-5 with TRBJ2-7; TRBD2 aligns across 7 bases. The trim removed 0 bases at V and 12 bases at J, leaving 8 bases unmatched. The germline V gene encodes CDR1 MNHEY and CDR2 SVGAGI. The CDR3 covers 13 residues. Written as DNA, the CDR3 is TGTGCCAGCAGTTACTCGGCTAGCGGTAAGAGGTACTTC. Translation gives CASSYSASGKRYF.

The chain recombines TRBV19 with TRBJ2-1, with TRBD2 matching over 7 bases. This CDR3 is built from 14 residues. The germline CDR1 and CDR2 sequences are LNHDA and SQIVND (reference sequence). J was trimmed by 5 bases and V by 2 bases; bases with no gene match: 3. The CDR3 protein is CASSILAAHNEQFF. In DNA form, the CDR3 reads TGTGCCAGTAGTATACTAGCGGCCCACAATGAGCAGTTCTTC.

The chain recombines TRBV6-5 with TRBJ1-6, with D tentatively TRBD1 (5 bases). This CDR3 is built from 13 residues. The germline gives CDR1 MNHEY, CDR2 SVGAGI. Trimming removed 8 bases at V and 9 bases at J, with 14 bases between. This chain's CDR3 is CASEEGYSSPLHF. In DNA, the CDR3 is TGTGCCAGCGAGGAGGGGTACAGTTCACCCCTCCACTTT.

The CDR3, as DNA: TGTGCCAGCCGAGGACAGGATAACACTGAAGCTTTCTTT. Its translation: CASRGQDNTEAFF. The chain uses TRBV28 and TRBJ1-1; 7 bases fit TRBD1. Unmatched junction bases numbered 5, after V lost 8 bases and J lost 2 bases. This CDR3 is 13 amino acids long. The germline CDR1 and CDR2 sequences are MDHEN and SYDVKM.

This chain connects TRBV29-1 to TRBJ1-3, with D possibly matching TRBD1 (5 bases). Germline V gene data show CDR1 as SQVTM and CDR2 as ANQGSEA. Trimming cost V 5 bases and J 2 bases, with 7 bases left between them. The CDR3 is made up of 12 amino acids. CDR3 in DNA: TGCAGCGTTTCAGGGCCTGGAAACACCATATATTTT. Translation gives CSVSGPGNTIYF.

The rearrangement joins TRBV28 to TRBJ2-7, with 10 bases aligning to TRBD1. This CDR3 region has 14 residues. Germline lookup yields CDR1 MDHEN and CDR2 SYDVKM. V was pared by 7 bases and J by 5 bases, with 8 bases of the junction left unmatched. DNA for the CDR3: TGTGCCAGCAATTCTCCTGGGACAGGGGACGAGCAGTACTTC. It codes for CASNSPGTGDEQYF.

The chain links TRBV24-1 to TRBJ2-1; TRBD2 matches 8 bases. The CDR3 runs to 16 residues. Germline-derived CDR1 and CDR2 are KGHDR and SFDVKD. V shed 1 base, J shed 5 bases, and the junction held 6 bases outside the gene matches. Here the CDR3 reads CATSDLAAGGHNEQFF. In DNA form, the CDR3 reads TGTGCCACCAGTGATTTAGCCGCGGGAGGTCACAATGAGCAGTTCTTC.

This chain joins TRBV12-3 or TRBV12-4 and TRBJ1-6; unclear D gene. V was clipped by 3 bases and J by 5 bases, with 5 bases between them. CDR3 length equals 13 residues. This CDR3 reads CASSFTDNSPLHF. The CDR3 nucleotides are TGTGCCAGCAGTTTCACAGATAATTCACCCCTCCACTTT.

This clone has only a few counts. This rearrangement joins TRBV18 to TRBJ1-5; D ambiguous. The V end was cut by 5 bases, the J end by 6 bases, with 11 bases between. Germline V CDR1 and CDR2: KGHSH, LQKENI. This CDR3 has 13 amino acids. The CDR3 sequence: CASSSGGSQPQHF. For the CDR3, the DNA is TGTGCCAGCTCATCAGGCGGGAGTCAGCCCCAGCATTTT.

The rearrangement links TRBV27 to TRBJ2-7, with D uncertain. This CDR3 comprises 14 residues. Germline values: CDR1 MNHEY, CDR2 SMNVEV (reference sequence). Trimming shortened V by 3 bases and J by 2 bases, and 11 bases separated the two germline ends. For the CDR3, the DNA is TGTGCCAGCAGTTTTACGAGCGATACCTACGAGCAGTACTTC. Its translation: CASSFTSDTYEQYF.

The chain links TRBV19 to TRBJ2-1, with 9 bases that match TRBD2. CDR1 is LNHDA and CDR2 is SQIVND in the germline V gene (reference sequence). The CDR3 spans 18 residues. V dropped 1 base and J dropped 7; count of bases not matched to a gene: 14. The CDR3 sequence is CASSIALRWASGTNEQFF. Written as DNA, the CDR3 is TGTGCCAGTAGTATAGCCCTGAGGTGGGCTAGCGGGACGAATGAGCAGTTCTTC.

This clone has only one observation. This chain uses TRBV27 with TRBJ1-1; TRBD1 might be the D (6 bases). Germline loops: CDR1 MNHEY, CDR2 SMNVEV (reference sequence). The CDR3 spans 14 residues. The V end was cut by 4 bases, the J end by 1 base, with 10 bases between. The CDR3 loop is CASSYTTGNTEAFF. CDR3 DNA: TGTGCCAGCAGTTACACGACAGGGAACACTGAAGCTTTCTTT.

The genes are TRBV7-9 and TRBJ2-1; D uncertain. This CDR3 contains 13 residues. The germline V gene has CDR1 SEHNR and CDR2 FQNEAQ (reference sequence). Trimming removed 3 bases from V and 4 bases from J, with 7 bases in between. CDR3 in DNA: TGTGCCAGCAGCTTCTTTCAGTACAATGAGCAGTTCTTC. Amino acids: CASSFFQYNEQFF.

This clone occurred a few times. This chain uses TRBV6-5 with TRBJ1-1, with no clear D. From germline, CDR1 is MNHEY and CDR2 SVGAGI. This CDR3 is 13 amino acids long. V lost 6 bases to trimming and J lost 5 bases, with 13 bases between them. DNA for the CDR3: TGTGCCAGCAGGGCACCTTCGGGGACTGAAGCTTTCTTT. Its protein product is CASRAPSGTEAFF.

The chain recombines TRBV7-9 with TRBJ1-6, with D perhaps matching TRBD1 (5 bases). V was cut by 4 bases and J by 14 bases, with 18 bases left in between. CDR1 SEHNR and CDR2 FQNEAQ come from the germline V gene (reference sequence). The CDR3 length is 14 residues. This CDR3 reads CASSSDAARGSLHF. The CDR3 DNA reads TGTGCCAGCAGCTCAGACGCGGCCCGGGGGTCCCTCCACTTT.